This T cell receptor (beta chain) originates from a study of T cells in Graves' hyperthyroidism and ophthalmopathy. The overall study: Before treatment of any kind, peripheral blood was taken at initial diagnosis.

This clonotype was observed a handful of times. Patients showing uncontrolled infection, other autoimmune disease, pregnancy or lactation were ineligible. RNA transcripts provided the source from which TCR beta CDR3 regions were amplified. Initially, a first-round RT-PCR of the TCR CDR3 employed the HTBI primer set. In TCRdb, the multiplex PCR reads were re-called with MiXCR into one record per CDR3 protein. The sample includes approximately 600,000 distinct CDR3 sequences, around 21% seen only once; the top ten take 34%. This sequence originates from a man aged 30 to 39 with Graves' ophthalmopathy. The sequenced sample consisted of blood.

CDR3: CSASPLSSYNEQFF. The CDR3 DNA is TGCAGTGCTAGTCCCTTAAGCTCCTACAATGAGCAGTTCTTC. This sequence joins TRBV20-1 and TRBJ2-1; D gene uncertain. Trimming left V 3 bases short and J 0 bases short, with 9 bases between. The CDR3 has 14 amino acids. Germline V gene sequence: CDR1 DFQATT, CDR2 SNEGSKA (reference sequence).